This TCR beta chain emerged from a study of T cell responses to AZD1222 COVID-19 vaccine. Sequencing was performed with immunoSEQ multiplex PCR; in TCRdb, only in-frame clones are kept and a portion is missing. Of around 120,000 clones in the sample, about nine tenths were seen once. CDR1 and CDR2 (germline): MNHEY, SVGAGI. V lost 0 bases, J lost 5 bases, and 4 bases stayed unmatched. The CDR3 is made up of 15 amino acids. The V gene is TRBV6-5, the J gene TRBJ2-5; 9 bases are a match to TRBD2. The TCR was taken from an adult in good health. The material sequenced was peripheral blood, taken on day 0 of AZD1222 vaccination. The CDR3 DNA sequence: TGTGCCAGCAGTTACTCTAGCGGGAGTGGTGAGACCCAGTACTTC. Translated: CASSYSSGSGETQYF.